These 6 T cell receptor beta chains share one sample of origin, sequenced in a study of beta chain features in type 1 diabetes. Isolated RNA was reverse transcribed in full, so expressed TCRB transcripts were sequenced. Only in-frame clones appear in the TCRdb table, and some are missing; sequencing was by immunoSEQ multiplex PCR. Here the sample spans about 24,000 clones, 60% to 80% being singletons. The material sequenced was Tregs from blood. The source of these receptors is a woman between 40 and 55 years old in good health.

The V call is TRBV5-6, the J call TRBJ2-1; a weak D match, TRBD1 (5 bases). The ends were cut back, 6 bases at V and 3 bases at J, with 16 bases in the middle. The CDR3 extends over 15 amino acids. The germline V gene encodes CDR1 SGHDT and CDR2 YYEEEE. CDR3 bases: TGTGCCAGCACTATGCCAGGGTCTAACTACAATGAGCAGTTCTTC. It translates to CASTMPGSNYNEQFF. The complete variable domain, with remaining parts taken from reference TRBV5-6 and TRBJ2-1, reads DAGVTQSPTHLIKTRGQQVTLRCSPKSGHDTVSWYQQALGQGPQFIFQYYEEEERQRGNFPDRFSGHQFPNYSSELNVNALLLGDSALYLCASTMPGSNYNEQFFGPGTRLTVL.

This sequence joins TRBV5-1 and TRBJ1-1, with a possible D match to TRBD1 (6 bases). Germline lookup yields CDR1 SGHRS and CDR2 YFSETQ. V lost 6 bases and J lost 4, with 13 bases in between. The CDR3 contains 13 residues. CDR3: CASMRGAGTEAFF. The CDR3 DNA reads TGCGCCAGCATGCGGGGGGCGGGCACTGAAGCTTTCTTT.

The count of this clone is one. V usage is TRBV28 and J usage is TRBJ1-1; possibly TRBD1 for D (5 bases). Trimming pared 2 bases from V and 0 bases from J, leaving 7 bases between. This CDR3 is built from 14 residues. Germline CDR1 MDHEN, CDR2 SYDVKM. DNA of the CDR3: TGTGCCAGCAGTTTACAGGGAATGAACACTGAAGCTTTCTTT. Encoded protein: CASSLQGMNTEAFF. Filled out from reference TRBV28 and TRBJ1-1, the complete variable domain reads DVKVTQSSRYLVKRTGEKVFLECVQDMDHENMFWYRQDPGLGLRLIYFSYDVKMKEKGDIPEGYSVSREKKERFSLILESASTNQTSMYLCASSLQGMNTEAFFGQGTRLTVV.

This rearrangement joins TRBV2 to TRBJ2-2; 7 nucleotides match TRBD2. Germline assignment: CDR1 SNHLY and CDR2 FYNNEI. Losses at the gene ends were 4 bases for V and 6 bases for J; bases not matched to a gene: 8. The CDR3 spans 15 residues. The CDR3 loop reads CASSVKSGGAGELFF. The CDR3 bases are TGTGCCAGCAGTGTTAAATCGGGAGGTGCCGGGGAGCTGTTTTTT.

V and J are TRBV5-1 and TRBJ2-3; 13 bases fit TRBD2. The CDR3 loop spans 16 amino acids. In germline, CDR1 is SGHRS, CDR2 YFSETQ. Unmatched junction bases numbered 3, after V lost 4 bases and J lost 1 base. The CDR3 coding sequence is TGCGCCAGCAGCCAGGGACTAGCGGGACGCACAGATACGCAGTATTTT. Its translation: CASSQGLAGRTDTQYF.

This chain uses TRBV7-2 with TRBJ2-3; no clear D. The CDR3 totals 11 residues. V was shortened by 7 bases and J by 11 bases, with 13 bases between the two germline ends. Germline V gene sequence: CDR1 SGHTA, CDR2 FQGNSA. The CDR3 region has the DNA TGTGCCAGCACCCCCCTAGTGAGGCAGTATTTT. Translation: CASTPLVRQYF.